This section outlines one T cell receptor beta chain sequence together with its context. What it recognizes is unknown. From germline, CDR1 is ENHRY and CDR2 SYGVKD. The J segment lost 0 bases and the V segment lost 11 bases, leaving 12 bases of the junction unmatched. This CDR3 region has 16 residues. The data were obtained in a study of post-analysis software for immune sequencing data. Study-wide results and limits: Multiple sclerosis patients had significantly lower normalized Chao1 diversity than controls. Five or six TRBV segments were significantly more frequent in patients than in controls. TRBV5-6, TRBV5-1 and TRBV20-1 were among these segments.

TCR beta libraries were prepared from cDNA with unique molecular identifiers. With roughly 1 to 11 million T cells as the source, hundreds of thousands of cDNA molecules resulted. A single record per CDR3 protein comes from TCRdb applying MiXCR to the PCR reads. The sample holds approximately 570,000 distinct CDR3 sequences, 44% seen once. The V and J genes are TRBV10-3 and TRBJ2-1, with 8 bases identical to TRBD2. This receptor was identified in a girl aged 10-17 years with multiple sclerosis. Sequenced sample: blood. CDR3 DNA sequence: TGTGCCGGAGGGGGTAGCGGGGCCCGCTCCTACAATGAGCAGTTCTTC. Amino acid sequence: CAGGGSGARSYNEQFF.